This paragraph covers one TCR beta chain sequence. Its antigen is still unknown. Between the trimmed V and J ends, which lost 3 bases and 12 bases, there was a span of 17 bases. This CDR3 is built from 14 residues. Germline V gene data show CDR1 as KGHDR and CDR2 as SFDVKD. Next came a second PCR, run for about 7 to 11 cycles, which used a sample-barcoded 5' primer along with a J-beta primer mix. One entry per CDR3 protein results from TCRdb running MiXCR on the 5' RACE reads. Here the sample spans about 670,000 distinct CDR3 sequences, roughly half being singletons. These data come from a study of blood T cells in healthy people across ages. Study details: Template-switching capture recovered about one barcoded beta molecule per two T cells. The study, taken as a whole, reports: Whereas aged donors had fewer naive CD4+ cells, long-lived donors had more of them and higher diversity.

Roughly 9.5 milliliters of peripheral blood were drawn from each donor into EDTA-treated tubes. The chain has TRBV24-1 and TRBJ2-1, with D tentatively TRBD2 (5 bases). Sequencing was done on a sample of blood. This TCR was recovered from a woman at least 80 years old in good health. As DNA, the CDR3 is TGTGCCACCAGTGATATGGGTAGAGGGTGGAGGCAGTTCTTC. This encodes CATSDMGRGWRQFF.